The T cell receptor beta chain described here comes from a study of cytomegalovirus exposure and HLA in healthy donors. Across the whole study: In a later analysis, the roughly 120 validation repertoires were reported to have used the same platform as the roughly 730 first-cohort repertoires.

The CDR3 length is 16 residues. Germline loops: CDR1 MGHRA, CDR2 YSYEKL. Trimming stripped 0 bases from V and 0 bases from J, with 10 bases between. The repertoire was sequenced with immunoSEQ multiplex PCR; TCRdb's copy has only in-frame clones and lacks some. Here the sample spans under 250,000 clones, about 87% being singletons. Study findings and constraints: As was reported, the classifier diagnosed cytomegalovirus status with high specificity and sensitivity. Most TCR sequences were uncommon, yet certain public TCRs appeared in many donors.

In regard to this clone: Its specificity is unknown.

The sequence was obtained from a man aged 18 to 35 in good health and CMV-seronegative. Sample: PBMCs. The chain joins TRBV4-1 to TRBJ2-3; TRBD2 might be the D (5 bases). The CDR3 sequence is CASSQEKLGSTDTQYF. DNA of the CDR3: TGCGCCAGCAGCCAAGAAAAACTAGGAAGCACAGATACGCAGTATTTT.